The next 25 T cell receptor beta chains were all read from a single sample in a study of control samples from healthy donors and cancer patients. Measured with immunoSEQ multiplex PCR; TCRdb has only the in-frame clones, and not every one. Seen here are more than 85,000 clones, roughly 80% observed once, and the top ten hold under 15%. Material: blood. These receptors were taken from a woman in her 50s in good health.

A remark on this clone: A junction end diverges from the germline sequence, so it may reflect a read error. This chain joins TRBV2 and TRBJ2-3; D remains unclear. Germline values: CDR1 SNHLY, CDR2 FYNNEI. The CDR3 extends over 12 amino acids. The CDR3 DNA follows: TGTGCCGGCAGTACGGACACAGATACGCAGTATTTT. Amino acids: CAGSTDTDTQYF.

The V call is TRBV29-1, the J call TRBJ1-1; 9 bases fit TRBD1. This CDR3 has 13 amino acids. J was trimmed by 4 bases and V by 6 bases; bases with no gene match: 6. Germline assignment: CDR1 SQVTM and CDR2 ANQGSEA. CDR3 bases: TGCAGCGTGGGACAGGGTCTCGGCACTGAAGCTTTCTTT. Translating gives CSVGQGLGTEAFF.

The rearrangement uses TRBV7-9 and TRBJ2-7, with D perhaps TRBD1 (5 bases). The ends were cut back, 0 bases at V and 4 bases at J, with 10 bases in the middle. Per the germline V gene, CDR1 is SEHNR and CDR2 is FQNEAQ (reference sequence). CDR3 length: 14 residues. The CDR3 nucleotides are TGTGCCAGCAGCTTAGCGGGGCGAGAATACGAGCAGTACTTC. Protein sequence: CASSLAGREYEQYF.

V usage is TRBV3-1 (or the pseudogene TRBV3-2) and J usage is TRBJ1-5; no clear D. With 1 base removed from V and 5 bases from J, the gap between germline ends came to 3 bases. The CDR3 totals 12 residues. Germline-derived CDR1 and CDR2 are LGHDT and YNNKEL (reference sequence). CDR3: CASSQGDQPQHF. In nucleotides, the CDR3 is TGTGCCAGCAGCCAAGGGGATCAGCCCCAGCATTTT.

This chain joins TRBV9 and TRBJ2-6; no definite D call. The CDR3 runs 14 residues. V lost 7 bases to trimming and J lost 0 bases, with 8 bases between them. In germline, CDR1 is SGDLS, CDR2 YYNGEE. In DNA form, the CDR3 reads TGTGCCAGCCAGGAAGCCTCTGGGGCCAACGTCCTGACTTTC. This translates into CASQEASGANVLTF. The entire variable domain, with the rest obtained from reference TRBV9 and TRBJ2-6, is as follows: DSGVTQTPKHLITATGQRVTLRCSPRSGDLSVYWYQQSLDQGLQFLIQYYNGEERAKGNILERFSAQQFPDLHSELNLSSLELGDSALYFCASQEASGANVLTFGAGSRLTVL.

This clone has only a few counts. The rearrangement links TRBV19 to TRBJ1-1; 7 bases fit TRBD1. The CDR3 is 13 residues long. V lost 5 bases and J lost 5; bases outside the gene matches: 5. From germline, CDR1 is LNHDA and CDR2 SQIVND (reference sequence). CDR3 nucleotides: TGTGCCAGTAGTTCGCACAGGGGAACTGAAGCTTTCTTT. This sequence encodes CASSSHRGTEAFF.

This clone was picked up a small number of times. The chain couples TRBV4-1 to TRBJ2-1, with 7 nucleotides matching TRBD1. Per the germline V gene, CDR1 is MGHRA and CDR2 is YSYEKL. V was clipped by 0 bases and J by 5 bases; unmatched bases: 7. This CDR3 spans 16 amino acids. CDR3 protein: CASSQDPGQRNNEQFF. Written as DNA, the CDR3 is TGCGCCAGCAGCCAAGATCCGGGACAGAGAAACAATGAGCAGTTCTTC.

In the case of this clone: An end of the junction does not agree with germline; a read error may underlie this. The chain joins TRBV18 to TRBJ2-2; the D call may be TRBD1 or TRBD2 (6 bases each). CDR3 length: 16 residues. Looked up from germline, CDR1 is KGHSH and CDR2 is LQKENI. The CDR3 DNA reads as TGTGCCAGCTCACCGCGGCGGGACAAGGAACACCGGGGAGCTGTTTTT. This sequence encodes CASSPRRDKEHRGAVF.

The chain has TRBV11-3 and TRBJ2-2; D is unresolved. The CDR3 runs to 13 residues. V shed 4 bases and J shed 7 bases, with 10 bases lying between them. CDR1 is SGHNT, CDR2 YENEEA, per germline. The CDR3 region has the DNA TGTGCCAGCAGCTATTCCAGAGGCGGGGAGCTGTTTTTT. It is translated as CASSYSRGGELFF.

CDR3 DNA: TGCGCCAGCAGCCAGACCTACAGGGGGTCTTCTGGAAACACCATATATTTT. Its protein product is CASSQTYRGSSGNTIYF. The chain uses TRBV4-1 and TRBJ1-3, with 8 nucleotides matching TRBD1. Germline loops: CDR1 MGHRA, CDR2 YSYEKL. The CDR3 extends over 17 amino acids. The V gene end was trimmed by 3 bases and the J gene end by 1 base; junction bases not matched to a gene: 8.

This clone was observed once. This chain connects TRBV6-5 to TRBJ1-3; D not certain. The CDR3 contains 14 residues. V was shortened by 7 bases and J by 0 bases, with 10 bases between the two germline ends. Germline V gene sequence: CDR1 MNHEY, CDR2 SVGAGI. The CDR3 reads CASKRATSGNTIYF. The CDR3, as DNA: TGTGCCAGCAAAAGGGCTACCTCTGGAAACACCATATATTTT.

The chain couples TRBV30 to TRBJ2-2, with TRBD2 as a possible D gene (5 bases). The germline V gene has CDR1 GTSNPN and CDR2 SVGIG (reference sequence). The CDR3 extends over 16 amino acids. V dropped 3 bases and J dropped 2 bases, with 16 bases sitting between them. The CDR3 protein is CAWSSGGPSNTGELFF. CDR3 nucleotides: TGTGCCTGGAGCAGTGGAGGACCTTCCAACACCGGGGAGCTGTTTTTT.

The genes are TRBV9 and TRBJ2-1, with D tentatively TRBD1 or TRBD2 (5 bases each). The V end was cut by 4 bases, the J end by 3 bases, with 14 bases between. This CDR3 has 15 amino acids. Per the germline V gene, CDR1 is SGDLS and CDR2 is YYNGEE. The CDR3: CASSFRDGLYNEQFF. CDR3 DNA sequence: TGTGCCAGCAGCTTCCGGGACGGACTCTACAATGAGCAGTTCTTC. Complete variable domain (other parts from reference TRBV9 and TRBJ2-1): DSGVTQTPKHLITATGQRVTLRCSPRSGDLSVYWYQQSLDQGLQFLIQYYNGEERAKGNILERFSAQQFPDLHSELNLSSLELGDSALYFCASSFRDGLYNEQFFGPGTRLTVL.

The chain is built from TRBV7-6 and TRBJ2-5, with 9 bases matching TRBD2. Trimming at V came to 2 bases and at J to 3 bases, leaving 4 bases not matched to a gene. Germline CDR1 reads SGHVS; CDR2 reads FNYEAQ. CDR3 length: 15 amino acids. CDR3 coding DNA: TGTGCCAGCAGCTTAATGTCTAGCGGGGAAGAGACCCAGTACTTC. Protein: CASSLMSSGEETQYF.

The chain combines TRBV4-1 with TRBJ1-5; perhaps TRBD1 as D (6 bases). There are 15 residues in the CDR3. V was trimmed by 0 bases and J by 8 bases, leaving 14 bases between them. Per the germline V gene, CDR1 is MGHRA and CDR2 is YSYEKL. The CDR3 nucleotides are TGCGCCAGCAGCCAAGAGAACAGGGAGAGTGAGCCCCAGCATTTT. Amino acid sequence: CASSQENRESEPQHF.

CDR3 bases: TGTGCCAGCAGTGATGGTGCAGGGAGTTTTTCTGGCTACACCTTC. Protein: CASSDGAGSFSGYTF. The genes are TRBV25-1 and TRBJ1-2, with a possible D match to TRBD1 (5 bases). CDR1 is MGHDK and CDR2 is SYGVNS in the germline V gene. The ends were cut back, 3 bases at V and 7 bases at J, with 18 bases in the middle. CDR3 length: 15 residues.

J is TRBJ2-7 and V is TRBV7-9, with 14 bases lining up with TRBD2. The CDR3 has 14 amino acids. CDR1 and CDR2 from the germline V gene are SEHNR and FQNEAQ (reference sequence). The J segment lost 6 bases and the V segment lost 4 bases, leaving 2 bases of the junction unmatched. The CDR3 reads CASSSTSGGGEQYF. The CDR3 DNA follows: TGTGCCAGCAGCTCGACTAGCGGGGGGGGCGAGCAGTACTTC.

The genes are TRBV30 and TRBJ2-3; a possible D gene is TRBD1 (6 bases). The CDR3 loop spans 15 amino acids. Trimming took 0 bases from V and 1 from J, leaving 11 bases between them. CDR1 is GTSNPN and CDR2 is SVGIG in the germline V gene (reference sequence). CDR3 coding DNA: TGTGCCTGGAGTGTACTAGGGGGAGGCACAGATACGCAGTATTTT. Translated, it gives CAWSVLGGGTDTQYF.

The rearrangement joins TRBV18 to TRBJ1-4; 7 nucleotides align to TRBD1. This CDR3 has 16 residues. Per the germline V gene, CDR1 is KGHSH and CDR2 is LQKENI. The V gene end was trimmed by 0 bases and the J gene end by 7 bases; junction bases not matched to a gene: 8. CDR3 coding DNA: TGTGCCAGCTCACCACCAAACAGGGGAGAGAGTGAAAAACTGTTTTTT. Protein product: CASSPPNRGESEKLFF.

The gene calls are TRBV6-6 and TRBJ1-4; 7 nucleotides agree with TRBD1. Losses at the gene ends were 7 bases for V and 6 bases for J; bases not matched to a gene: 2. There are 12 residues in the CDR3. CDR1 MNHNY and CDR2 SVGAGI come from the germline V gene (reference sequence). The CDR3 DNA is TGTGCCAGCAACAGGGGCGATGAAAAACTGTTTTTT. Its translation: CASNRGDEKLFF.

J is TRBJ1-2 and V is TRBV6-5, with TRBD1 identical over 8 bases. Per the germline V gene, CDR1 is MNHEY and CDR2 is SVGAGI. The trim removed 6 bases at V and 5 bases at J, leaving 5 bases unmatched. This CDR3 region has 13 residues. In nucleotides, the CDR3 is TGTGCCAGCAGACTGGGACAGGTTTATGGCTACACCTTC. Translation gives CASRLGQVYGYTF.

V and J are TRBV7-2 and TRBJ2-5; 8 bases match TRBD2. The CDR3 has 15 amino acids. Germline-derived CDR1 and CDR2 are SGHTA and FQGNSA. The J segment lost 5 bases and the V segment lost 3 bases, leaving 8 bases of the junction unmatched. As DNA, the CDR3 is TGTGCCAGCAGCTTTCCCGGACTAGCAGGGGAGACCCAGTACTTC. The encoded protein is CASSFPGLAGETQYF.

The chain uses TRBV9 and TRBJ1-2; the match to TRBD1 covers 7 bases. The germline V gene encodes CDR1 SGDLS and CDR2 YYNGEE. Trimming at V came to 5 bases and at J to 1 base, leaving 8 bases not matched to a gene. This CDR3 comprises 15 residues. The CDR3 DNA follows: TGTGCCAGCAGTCCCCGGGACAGCCATAACTATGGCTACACCTTC. This translates into CASSPRDSHNYGYTF.

V gene TRBV5-1 combines with J gene TRBJ2-7; the match to TRBD2 covers 12 bases. CDR3 length equals 15 residues. Germline CDR1 and CDR2: SGHRS and YFSETQ. Trimming cost V 0 bases and J 6 bases; bases outside gene matches: 4. The CDR3 bases are TGCGCCAGCAGCTTGGACCCGGGACTAGCGGGCGAGCAGTACTTC. It translates to CASSLDPGLAGEQYF.

The rearrangement links TRBV15 to TRBJ1-1; TRBD1 matches 7 bases. Trimming at V came to 4 bases and at J to 5 bases, leaving 7 bases not matched to a gene. The CDR3 has 14 amino acids. Looked up from germline, CDR1 is LNHNV and CDR2 is YYDKDF (reference sequence). CDR3 residues: CATSKNRGGTEAFF. In nucleotides, the CDR3 is TGTGCCACCAGCAAAAACAGGGGAGGGACTGAAGCTTTCTTT. Drawing the rest from reference TRBV15 and TRBJ1-1, the complete variable domain is DAMVIQNPRYQVTQFGKPVTLSCSQTLNHNVMYWYQQKSSQAPKLLFHYYDKDFNNEADTPDNFQSRRPNTSFCFLDIRSPGLGDTAMYLCATSKNRGGTEAFFGQGTRLTVV.